A single sample is the source of the 19 T cell receptor beta chains below, sequenced in a study of CD8+CD57+ T cells in acquired aplastic anemia. Profiling of TCR beta VDJ combinations and CDR3 sequences used genomic DNA as template. TCRdb ran MiXCR on the reads and lists one entry per CDR3 protein. The sample consists of a few hundred thousand distinct CDR3 sequences, about three fifths of them appearing once. Sequencing involved patients with CD8+CD57+ cell expansion previously shown by flow cytometry. Source material: sorted CD4+, CD8+, or CD8+CD57+ T cells (not recorded which) from PBMCs. Receptor source: a human donor with aplastic anemia.

Ten or more counts support this clonotype. The chain is built from TRBV15 and TRBJ1-3, with D perhaps matching TRBD1 (6 bases). This CDR3 has 16 amino acids. The V gene lost 4 bases and the J gene lost 2 bases, with 15 bases spanning the gap. Looked up from germline, CDR1 is LNHNV and CDR2 is YYDKDF (reference sequence). CDR3 amino acids: CATSTHRDKPGNTIYF. As DNA, the CDR3 is TGTGCCACCAGCACACACCGGGACAAACCTGGAAACACCATATATTTT.

This clonotype was counted only a few times. The V call is TRBV5-4, the J call TRBJ2-5, with 8 bases aligning to TRBD1. CDR3 length equals 14 residues. The ends lost 4 bases at V and 5 bases at J; junction bases unmatched: 7. In germline, CDR1 is SGHNT, CDR2 YYREEE (reference sequence). CDR3 residues: CASSVGQVLETQYF. Written as DNA, the CDR3 is TGTGCCAGCAGCGTGGGACAGGTCTTGGAGACCCAGTACTTC.

The chain combines TRBV9 with TRBJ1-6; D is uncertain. The germline V and J ends were trimmed by 1 base and 6 bases, with 8 bases remaining between them. The germline gives CDR1 SGDLS, CDR2 YYNGEE. CDR3 size: 14 residues. CDR3 DNA: TGTGCCAGCAGCGTACGGGTTTCTAATTCACCCCTCCACTTT. This encodes CASSVRVSNSPLHF.

Only a few counts were recorded for this clonotype. The chain joins TRBV13 to TRBJ1-2; maybe TRBD1 (5 bases). The CDR3 contains 14 residues. CDR1 is PRHDT, CDR2 FYEKMQ, per germline (reference sequence). With 3 bases removed from V and 5 bases from J, the gap between germline ends came to 13 bases. The CDR3 DNA reads as TGTGCCAGCAGCTTCCGGGGGGAGAGGTATGGCTACACCTTC. Amino acids: CASSFRGERYGYTF. The complete variable domain, with remaining parts taken from reference TRBV13 and TRBJ1-2, reads AAGVIQSPRHLIKEKRETATLKCYPIPRHDTVYWYQQGPGQDPQFLISFYEKMQSDKGSIPDRFSAQQFSDYHSELNMSSLELGDSALYFCASSFRGERYGYTFGSGTRLTVV.

The J gene is TRBJ2-7, the V gene TRBV28; no firm D call. From germline, CDR1 is MDHEN and CDR2 SYDVKM. The ends were cut back, 3 bases at V and 5 bases at J, with 14 bases in the middle. The CDR3 runs to 14 residues. CDR3 nucleotide sequence: TGTGCCAGCAGTTTTTCGGGTGGAGAGGACGAGCAGTACTTC. Translated, it gives CASSFSGGEDEQYF.

In its sample, this clonotype was seen once. The V call is TRBV4-1, the J call TRBJ2-5; a possible D gene is TRBD2 (6 bases). Per the germline V gene, CDR1 is MGHRA and CDR2 is YSYEKL. The CDR3 spans 15 residues. Trimming cost V 1 base and J 1 base, with 10 bases left between them. CDR3 residues: CASSQGPGLQETQYF. The DNA for the CDR3 is TGCGCCAGCAGCCAAGGACCGGGACTCCAAGAGACCCAGTACTTC.

J is TRBJ2-2 and V is TRBV5-1; D might be TRBD2 (6 bases). CDR1 SGHRS and CDR2 YFSETQ come from the germline V gene. Trimming stripped 3 bases from V and 4 bases from J, with 16 bases between. CDR3 length: 16 residues. The chain's CDR3 is CASSSPAGFGTGELFF. For the CDR3, the DNA is TGCGCCAGCAGCTCTCCCGCGGGGTTTGGCACCGGGGAGCTGTTTTTT.

The rearrangement links TRBV4-1 to TRBJ1-5; D not certain. Trimming took off 1 base at V and 8 bases at J, with 6 bases between the two ends. Germline CDR1 is MGHRA and CDR2 is YSYEKL. The CDR3 contains 12 residues. The CDR3 sequence is CASSQVNEPQHF. CDR3 sequence (DNA): TGCGCCAGCAGCCAAGTAAATGAGCCCCAGCATTTT.

With regard to this clonotype: One end of the junction fails to match germline, which may point to a read error. The chain's CDR3 is CASSLFGQGSFNEQFF. As DNA, the CDR3 is TGTGCCAGCAGTTTATTCGGGCAGGGATCCTTCAATGAGCAGTTCTTC. This chain connects TRBV27 to TRBJ2-1; a weak D match, TRBD1 (5 bases). CDR1 and CDR2 (germline): MNHEY, SMNVEV (reference sequence). This CDR3 has 16 amino acids.

This clonotype has a count of ten or more. The J gene is TRBJ2-3, the V gene TRBV7-3; 7 nucleotides agree with TRBD2. The CDR3 covers 16 residues. Losses at the gene ends were 0 bases for V and 1 base for J; bases not matched to a gene: 4. Germline assignment: CDR1 SGHTA and CDR2 FQGTGA. The CDR3 sequence: CASSLTGLEGTDTQYF. The DNA of the CDR3 is TGTGCCAGCAGCTTAACTGGACTAGAGGGCACAGATACGCAGTATTTT.

The chain combines TRBV3-1 with TRBJ2-3; TRBD2 agrees at 11 bases. Trimming at V came to 0 bases and at J to 3 bases, leaving 5 bases not matched to a gene. This CDR3 region has 17 residues. CDR1 and CDR2 (germline): LGHDT, YNNKEL (reference sequence). CDR3 amino acids: CASSQDGLAGGTDTQYF. CDR3 in DNA: TGTGCCAGCAGCCAAGACGGGCTAGCGGGGGGAACAGATACGCAGTATTTT.

The J gene is TRBJ2-3, the V gene TRBV5-1, with 7 bases identical to TRBD1. This CDR3 comprises 15 residues. V dropped 5 bases and J dropped 0; count of bases not matched to a gene: 6. Germline values: CDR1 SGHRS, CDR2 YFSETQ. DNA of the CDR3: TGCGCCAGCAGAGCCACAGGGGTAAGCACAGATACGCAGTATTTT. Encoded protein: CASRATGVSTDTQYF.

This clonotype was counted ten times or more. This chain connects TRBV19 to TRBJ2-3; 10 bases line up with TRBD2. V lost 7 bases and J lost 3; bases outside the gene matches: 16. This CDR3 is 18 amino acids long. The germline gives CDR1 LNHDA, CDR2 SQIVND (reference sequence). CDR3 region: CASTIGLAGVSRTDTQYF. The CDR3 region has the DNA TGTGCCAGTACCATCGGGCTAGCGGGGGTCAGTAGGACAGATACGCAGTATTTT.

The chain couples TRBV19 to TRBJ2-1; possible D gene TRBD2, 5 bases. The CDR3 extends over 16 amino acids. V was shortened by 7 bases and J by 2 bases, with 18 bases between the two germline ends. Germline lookup yields CDR1 LNHDA and CDR2 SQIVND (reference sequence). As DNA, the CDR3 is TGTGCCAGTACCCGTATGGGTGGTAGCGCCTACAATGAGCAGTTCTTC. Amino acid sequence: CASTRMGGSAYNEQFF.

This clonotype has a single count. The chain combines TRBV20-1 with TRBJ1-1; possible D gene TRBD1, 5 bases. The CDR3 has 12 residues. V was trimmed by 3 bases and J by 3 bases, leaving 8 bases between them. Germline CDR1 and CDR2: DFQATT and SNEGSKA (reference sequence). CDR3 protein: CSASRGDTEAFF. In DNA, the CDR3 is TGCAGTGCTAGTCGGGGGGACACTGAAGCTTTCTTT.

This clonotype was seen repeatedly, ten times or more. The chain employs TRBV6-6 and TRBJ2-3; D unresolved. The V end lost 8 bases, the J end lost 3 bases, and 9 bases lay between the germline ends. Germline-derived CDR1 and CDR2 are MNHNY and SVGAGI (reference sequence). The CDR3 is made up of 12 amino acids. The chain's CDR3 is CASGLRTDTQYF. CDR3 nucleotide sequence: TGTGCCAGCGGTCTACGGACAGATACGCAGTATTTT.

The chain carries TRBV29-1 and TRBJ2-5; 7 bases line up with TRBD1. V gave up 6 bases and J gave up 1 base; unmatched junction bases: 17. CDR1 is SQVTM, CDR2 ANQGSEA, per germline. This CDR3 spans 17 amino acids. As DNA, the CDR3 is TGCAGCGTCAAAGGGGGCAGGATTGAGGTAACCCAAGAGACCCAGTACTTC. It is translated as CSVKGGRIEVTQETQYF.

This clonotype has only a few counts. Just one base apart from a much larger clone, this may be a read error. CDR3 nucleotides: TGCAGTGCTGGGAGTGGGATGACCTACGAGCAGTGCTTC. It encodes CSAGSGMTYEQCF. The chain links TRBV20-1 to TRBJ2-7; maybe TRBD2 (5 bases). Germline V CDR1 and CDR2: DFQATT, SNEGSKA (reference sequence). This CDR3 has 13 amino acids.

The J gene is TRBJ2-7, the V gene TRBV25-1; possible D gene TRBD1, 5 bases. The CDR3 has 14 residues. Germline CDR1 and CDR2: MGHDK and SYGVNS. Trimming cost V 6 bases and J 0 bases, with 12 bases left between them. This CDR3 reads CASSVDTASYEQYF. CDR3 nucleotide sequence: TGTGCCAGCAGCGTGGACACAGCCTCCTACGAGCAGTACTTC.